This record covers a single TCR beta chain. The V end lost 10 bases, the J end lost 5 bases, and 13 bases lay between the germline ends. The CDR3 length is 12 residues. Germline loops: CDR1 ENHRY, CDR2 SYGVKD. The sample originates from a study of cytomegalovirus exposure and HLA in healthy donors. The study ran its PCR with 60 Vbeta and 13 Jbeta primers. Sequencing was performed with immunoSEQ multiplex PCR; in TCRdb, only in-frame clones are kept and a portion is missing. The sample has about 160,000 clones; approximately 67% are singletons. The chain employs TRBV10-3 and TRBJ2-3; tentatively, D is TRBD2 (6 bases). Material: PBMCs. The source of this sequence is a young woman in good health and CMV-seropositive. CDR3 coding DNA: TGTGCCACCGGACTGGGGGGAGATACGCAGTATTTT. This codes for CATGLGGDTQYF.